This TCR beta chain was recorded in a study of blood T cell repertoires in COVID-19. Study details: The cDNA or gDNA used as material had been derived from T cells, B-cell-depleted T cells, or PBMCs.

Libraries were prepared by immunoSEQ multiplex PCR; TCRdb keeps only in-frame clonotypes and omits some of them. The sample records some 320,000 clones, roughly 85% being singletons. The germline CDR1 and CDR2 sequences are MNHNS and SASEGT. V dropped 3 bases and J dropped 4 bases, with 19 bases sitting between them. CDR3 length: 18 residues. The sequence was collected from a human donor in a cohort sampled during active COVID-19. The genes are TRBV6-1 and TRBJ1-6, with D possibly TRBD1 on 6 matching bases. The specimen sequenced was peripheral blood. CDR3 in amino acids: CASSDYPTGSGYNSPLHF. As DNA, the CDR3 is TGTGCCAGCAGTGACTACCCAACAGGGTCGGGATATAATTCACCCCTCCACTTT.